The clone carrying this T cell receptor (beta chain) was seen a handful of times. The antigen remains undetermined. Each CDR3 protein is one row after TCRdb ran MiXCR on the 5' RACE reads. The data contain fewer than 150,000 distinct CDR3 sequences, about 24% of them singletons. This sample is drawn from a study of T-cell memory formation after mild COVID-19. As for the study in general: TCR clustering was largely donor specific. Study outcomes and limitations: Contracting CD8+ clones were enriched in EMRA, CD4+ mainly in CM and EM. Certain responding clones were present in pre-infection memory, suggesting participation of cross-reactive memory. Confirmation was lacking for SARS-CoV-2 specificity of second-wave clones that peaked on day 37.

V was clipped by 0 bases and J by 0 bases, with 6 bases between them. The CDR3 extends over 14 amino acids. Per germline, CDR1 KGHSY and CDR2 FQNENV. The TCR originated in a man in his late teens or twenties who had mild COVID-19 (a few samples of this study predate the infection). Cell type and time point are not known. The rearrangement links TRBV16 to TRBJ2-7; D call uncertain. The sample consisted of PBMCs or a T cell subset sorted from them (not recorded which). CDR3 amino acids: CASSQSGSSYEQYF. The CDR3 nucleotides are TGTGCCAGCAGCCAATCGGGCAGCTCCTACGAGCAGTACTTC.